The rows below give T cell receptor beta chains drawn from one sample of a study of a mutant IDH1 vaccine in newly diagnosed glioma. Sequenced by immunoSEQ multiplex PCR; TCRdb stores in-frame clones only, minus some. The table records some 90,000 clones, roughly 82% of them present only once. The source material was PBMCs, sampled from a glioma patient treated with radiotherapy, temozolomide or both. The receptor set was obtained from a man aged 40-49 years with glioma. Some clones in this sample may be carry-over from other donors' samples. Both conserved end residues are part of each CDR3. D genes are given only for firm matches. The size of a clone is reported for some rows only, either as once, few or many, or as a class for expanded clones.

j_call d_call clone_size v_call cdr3_aa cdr3_nt
TRBJ1-1 TRBD1 NA TRBV2 CASSADRVPDTEAFF TGTGCCAGCAGTGCGGACAGGGTTCCGGACACTGAAGCTTTCTTT
TRBJ2-1 NA NA TRBV25-1 CASSRNEQFF TGTGCCAGCAGTCGGAATGAGCAGTTCTTC
TRBJ2-7 TRBD2 NA TRBV30 CAWSVPAGGRSYEQYF TGTGCCTGGAGTGTACCAGCGGGGGGACGCTCATACGAGCAGTACTTC
TRBJ2-7 NA NA TRBV6-5 CASSARLETDYEQYF TGTGCCAGCAGTGCCCGACTAGAGACGGACTACGAGCAGTACTTC
TRBJ1-4 NA NA TRBV2 CASIQGRSNEKLFF TGTGCCAGCATACAGGGTAGATCTAATGAAAAACTGTTTTTT
TRBJ1-1 NA NA TRBV6-5 CASSYRQDRYEAFF TGTGCCAGCAGTTACAGGCAGGATAGGTATGAAGCTTTCTTT
TRBJ1-2 NA NA TRBV27 CASSLSMGLPGYTF TGTGCCAGCAGTTTATCGATGGGGCTGCCTGGCTACACCTTC
TRBJ2-2 NA NA TRBV2 CASEDGLNTGELFF TGTGCCAGCGAGGATGGGCTGAACACCGGGGAGCTGTTTTTT
TRBJ1-1 NA once TRBV11-2 CASSIGRGADERGTEAFF TGTGCCAGCAGCATTGGGAGGGGGGCAGACGAGCGCGGCACTGAAGCTTTCTTT
TRBJ1-2 TRBD1 once TRBV19 CAATGERGYTF TGTGCGGCAACAGGGGAACGAGGCTACACCTTC
TRBJ1-2 NA NA TRBV4-1 CASSRNIPTLSYGYTF TGCGCCAGCAGCCGGAACATCCCCACGCTATCCTATGGCTACACCTTC
TRBJ1-1 NA NA TRBV5-4 CASSLGGKTEAFF TGTGCCAGCAGCTTGGGAGGGAAGACTGAAGCTTTCTTT
TRBJ2-7 NA NA TRBV5-4 CASSFQGSSSYEQYF TGTGCCAGCAGCTTCCAGGGATCAAGCTCCTACGAGCAGTACTTC
TRBJ1-6 TRBD1 NA TRBV7-9 CASSFSGQYNSPLHF TGTGCCAGCAGCTTCTCGGGACAGTATAATTCACCCCTCCACTTT
TRBJ2-4 TRBD2 NA TRBV2 CASSTRGGRDIQYF TGTGCCAGCAGTACACGGGGGGGCAGGGACATTCAGTACTTC
TRBJ1-2 TRBD1 NA TRBV6-5 CASSYSSWTGAYGYTF TGTGCCAGCAGTTACTCTTCATGGACAGGGGCCTATGGCTACACCTTC
TRBJ1-3 NA NA TRBV30 CAWRASGNTIYF TGTGCCTGGAGGGCCTCTGGAAACACCATATATTTT
TRBJ1-2 NA NA TRBV7-9 CASSLSANYGYTF TGTGCCAGCAGCTTATCAGCCAACTATGGCTACACCTTC
TRBJ2-7 NA NA TRBV13 CASSLGGPYEQYF TGTGCCAGCAGCTTAGGGGGGCCCTACGAGCAGTACTTC
TRBJ1-1 NA NA TRBV9 CASSVSRDSRNTEAFF TGTGCCAGCAGCGTGAGTCGGGATTCACGGAACACTGAAGCTTTCTTT
TRBJ1-2 NA NA TRBV7-2 CASSEGAGSAYGYTF TGTGCCAGCAGCGAGGGAGCGGGGTCCGCCTATGGCTACACCTTC
TRBJ2-5 TRBD1 NA TRBV13 CASSLEGAFGETQYF TGTGCCAGCAGCTTAGAGGGGGCGTTTGGAGAGACCCAGTACTTC
TRBJ2-2 NA NA TRBV9 CASSGLSLNTGELFF TGTGCCAGCAGCGGACTTTCTCTAAACACCGGGGAGCTGTTTTTT
TRBJ1-5 NA NA TRBV5-1 CASSLLGGSNQPQHF TGCGCCAGCAGCTTACTGGGCGGTAGCAATCAGCCCCAGCATTTT
TRBJ1-6 NA once TRBV9 CASSARPRGGSPLHF TGTGCCAGCAGCGCCCGACCCAGGGGAGGATCACCCCTCCACTTT
TRBJ1-3 NA NA TRBV6-5 CASSYSNRVGNTIYF TGTGCCAGCAGTTACTCGAACAGGGTTGGAAACACCATATATTTT
TRBJ2-7 TRBD1 NA TRBV6-5 CASSWGQGGEQYF TGTGCCAGCAGCTGGGGACAGGGGGGCGAGCAGTACTTC
TRBJ1-4 TRBD1 NA TRBV19 CASRAGQGNEKLFF TGTGCCAGTAGGGCGGGACAGGGGAATGAAAAACTGTTTTTT
TRBJ1-2 NA NA TRBV4-1 CASSQVGSNYGYTF TGCGCCAGCAGCCAAGTTGGTTCTAACTATGGCTACACCTTC
TRBJ2-7 NA NA TRBV4-1 CASSQDTGPYEQYF TGCGCCAGCAGCCAAGATACAGGGCCCTACGAGCAGTACTTC
TRBJ1-2 NA NA TRBV5-1 CASSLSGGYGYTF TGCGCCAGCAGCTTGTCGGGCGGCTATGGCTACACCTTC
TRBJ1-5 TRBD1 NA TRBV5-1 CASSLEGTGGNQPQHF TGCGCCAGCAGCTTGGAGGGGACAGGGGGCAATCAGCCCCAGCATTTT
TRBJ2-3 NA NA TRBV25-1 CASSDYIADTQYF TGTGCCAGCAGTGACTACATAGCAGATACGCAGTATTTT
TRBJ2-7 TRBD1 NA TRBV18 CASSLGTAAYEQYF TGTGCCAGCTCACTGGGGACAGCAGCCTACGAGCAGTACTTC
TRBJ1-6 NA few TRBV27 CASSLHGTNSPLHF TGTGCCAGCAGTTTGCACGGGACCAATTCACCCCTCCACTTT
TRBJ1-2 NA NA TRBV14 CASSQQTEANYGYTF TGTGCCAGCAGCCAACAGACAGAAGCTAACTATGGCTACACCTTC
TRBJ2-7 NA once TRBV7-6 CASSLRGTAYEQYF TGTGCCAGCAGCTTAAGGGGTACCGCCTACGAGCAGTACTTC
TRBJ2-1 TRBD1 many TRBV6-1 CASDTPGQGANEQFF TGTGCCAGCGATACACCGGGACAGGGGGCAAATGAGCAGTTCTTC
TRBJ1-2 NA NA TRBV18 CASSPAGDGYTF TGTGCCAGCTCACCGGCGGGGGACGGCTACACCTTC
TRBJ2-7 NA NA TRBV5-1 CASSLAGVNYEQYF TGCGCCAGCAGCTTGGCGGGGGTTAACTACGAGCAGTACTTC
TRBJ1-5 TRBD1 NA TRBV2 CASSGQGSQPQHF TGTGCCAGCAGTGGACAGGGTAGCCAGCCCCAGCATTTT
TRBJ1-2 NA NA TRBV6-6 CATRGGGRANYGYTF TGTGCCACCCGAGGTGGGGGCCGAGCTAACTATGGCTACACCTTC
TRBJ1-1 TRBD1 NA TRBV29-1 CSLLGSGGTEAFF TGCAGCTTGCTCGGGTCAGGGGGAACTGAAGCTTTCTTT